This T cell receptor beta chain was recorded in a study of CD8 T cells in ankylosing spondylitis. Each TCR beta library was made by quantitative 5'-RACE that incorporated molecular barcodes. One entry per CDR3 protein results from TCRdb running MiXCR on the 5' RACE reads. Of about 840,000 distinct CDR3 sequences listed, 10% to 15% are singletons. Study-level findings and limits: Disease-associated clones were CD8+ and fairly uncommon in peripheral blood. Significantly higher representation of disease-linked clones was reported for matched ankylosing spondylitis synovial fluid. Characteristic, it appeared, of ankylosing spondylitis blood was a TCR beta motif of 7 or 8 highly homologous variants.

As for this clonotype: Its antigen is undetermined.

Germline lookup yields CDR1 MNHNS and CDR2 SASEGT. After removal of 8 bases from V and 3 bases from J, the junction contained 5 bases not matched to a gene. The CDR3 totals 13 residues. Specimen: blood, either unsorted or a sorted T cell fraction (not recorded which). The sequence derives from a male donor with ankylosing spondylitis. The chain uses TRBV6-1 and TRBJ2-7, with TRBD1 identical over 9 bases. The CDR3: CASQKDRGYEQYF. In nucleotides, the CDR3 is TGTGCCAGCCAAAAGGACAGGGGCTACGAGCAGTACTTC.